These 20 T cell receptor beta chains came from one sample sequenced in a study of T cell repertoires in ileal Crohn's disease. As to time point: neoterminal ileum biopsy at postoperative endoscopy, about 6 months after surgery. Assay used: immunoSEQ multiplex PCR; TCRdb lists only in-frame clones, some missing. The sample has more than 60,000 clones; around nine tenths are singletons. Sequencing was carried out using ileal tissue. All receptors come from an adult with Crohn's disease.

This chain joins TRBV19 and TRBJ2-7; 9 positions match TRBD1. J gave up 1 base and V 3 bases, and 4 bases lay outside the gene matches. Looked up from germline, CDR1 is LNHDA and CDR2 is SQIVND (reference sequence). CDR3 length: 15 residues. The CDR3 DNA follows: TGTGCCAGTAGTATTGGACAGGGGTTGTCCTACGAGCAGTACTTC. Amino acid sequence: CASSIGQGLSYEQYF. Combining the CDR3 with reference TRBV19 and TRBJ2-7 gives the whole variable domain DGGITQSPKYLFRKEGQNVTLSCEQNLNHDAMYWYRQDPGQGLRLIYYSQIVNDFQKGDIAEGYSVSREKKESFPLTVTSAQKNPTAFYLCASSIGQGLSYEQYFGPGTRLTVT.

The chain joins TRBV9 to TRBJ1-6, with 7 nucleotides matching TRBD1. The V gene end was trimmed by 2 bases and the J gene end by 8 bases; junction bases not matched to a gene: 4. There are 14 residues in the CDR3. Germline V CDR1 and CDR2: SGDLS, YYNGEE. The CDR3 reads CASSVSGGHSPLHF. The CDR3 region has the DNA TGTGCCAGCAGCGTTTCAGGGGGACATTCACCCCTCCACTTT.

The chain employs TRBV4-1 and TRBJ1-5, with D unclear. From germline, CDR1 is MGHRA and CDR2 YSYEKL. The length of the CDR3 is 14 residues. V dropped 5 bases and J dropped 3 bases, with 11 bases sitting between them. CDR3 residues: CASSRKQINQPQHF. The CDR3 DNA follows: TGCGCCAGCAGCAGGAAACAGATCAATCAGCCCCAGCATTTT.

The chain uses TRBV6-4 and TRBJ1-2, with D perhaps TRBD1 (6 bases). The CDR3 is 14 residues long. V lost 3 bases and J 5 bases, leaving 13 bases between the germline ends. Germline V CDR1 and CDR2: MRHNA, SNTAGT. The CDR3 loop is CASSESFTGYGYTF. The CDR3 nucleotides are TGTGCCAGCAGTGAGTCTTTTACAGGGTATGGCTACACCTTC.

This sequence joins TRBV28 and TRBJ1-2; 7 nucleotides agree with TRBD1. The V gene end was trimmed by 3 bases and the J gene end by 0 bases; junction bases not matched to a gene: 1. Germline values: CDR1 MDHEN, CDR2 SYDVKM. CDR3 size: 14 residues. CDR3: CASSLGTANYGYTF. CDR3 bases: TGTGCCAGCAGTTTGGGGACAGCTAACTATGGCTACACCTTC.

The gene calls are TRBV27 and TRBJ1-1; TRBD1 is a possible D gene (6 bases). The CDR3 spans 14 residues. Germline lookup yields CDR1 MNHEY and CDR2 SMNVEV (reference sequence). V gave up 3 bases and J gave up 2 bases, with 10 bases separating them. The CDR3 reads CASSLGGGNTEAFF. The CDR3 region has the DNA TGTGCCAGCAGTTTGGGGGGGGGCAACACTGAAGCTTTCTTT.

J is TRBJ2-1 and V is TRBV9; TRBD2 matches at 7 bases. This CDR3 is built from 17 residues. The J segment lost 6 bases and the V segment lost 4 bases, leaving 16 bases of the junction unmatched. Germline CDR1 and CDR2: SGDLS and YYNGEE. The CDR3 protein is CASSTVVTGGSRNEQFF. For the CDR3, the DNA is TGTGCCAGCAGCACAGTGGTAACGGGAGGTTCCCGCAATGAGCAGTTCTTC.

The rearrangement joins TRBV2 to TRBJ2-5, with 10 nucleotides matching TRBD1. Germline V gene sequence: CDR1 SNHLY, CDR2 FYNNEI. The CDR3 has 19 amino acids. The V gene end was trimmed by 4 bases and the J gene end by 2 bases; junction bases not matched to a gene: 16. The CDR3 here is CASSVPGQGSNLRQETQYF. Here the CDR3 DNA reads TGTGCCAGCAGTGTCCCGGGACAGGGGTCGAATTTGAGGCAAGAGACCCAGTACTTC.

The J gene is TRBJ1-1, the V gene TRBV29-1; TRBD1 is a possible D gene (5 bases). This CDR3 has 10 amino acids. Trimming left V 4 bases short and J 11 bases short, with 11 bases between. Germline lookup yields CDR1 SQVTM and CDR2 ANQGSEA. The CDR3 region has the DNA TGCAGCGTTGGGGGCGGGGTGGCTTTCTTT. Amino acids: CSVGGGVAFF.

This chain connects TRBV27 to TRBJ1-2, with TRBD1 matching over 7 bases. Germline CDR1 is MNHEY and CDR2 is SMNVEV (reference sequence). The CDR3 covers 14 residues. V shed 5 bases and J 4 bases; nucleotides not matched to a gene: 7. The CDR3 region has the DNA TGTGCCAGCAGTCCAAGACAGGGAGGCTATGGCTACACCTTC. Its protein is CASSPRQGGYGYTF.

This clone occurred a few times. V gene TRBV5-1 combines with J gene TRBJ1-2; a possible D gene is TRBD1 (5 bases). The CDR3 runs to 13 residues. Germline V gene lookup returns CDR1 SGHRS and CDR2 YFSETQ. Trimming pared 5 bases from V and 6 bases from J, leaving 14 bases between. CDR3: CASRPVSQDGYTF. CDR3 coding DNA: TGCGCCAGCAGACCGGTCTCACAGGATGGCTACACCTTC. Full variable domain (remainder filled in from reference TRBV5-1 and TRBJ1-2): KAGVTQTPRYLIKTRGQQVTLSCSPISGHRSVSWYQQTPGQGLQFLFEYFSETQRNKGNFPGRFSGRQFSNSRSEMNVSTLELGDSALYLCASRPVSQDGYTFGSGTRLTVV.

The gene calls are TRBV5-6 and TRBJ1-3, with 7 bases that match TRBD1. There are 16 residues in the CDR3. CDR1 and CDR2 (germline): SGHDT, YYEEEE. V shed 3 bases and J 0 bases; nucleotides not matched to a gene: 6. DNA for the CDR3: TGTGCCAGCAGCTCTACTCGACAGGGCTCTGGAAACACCATATATTTT. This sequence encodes CASSSTRQGSGNTIYF.

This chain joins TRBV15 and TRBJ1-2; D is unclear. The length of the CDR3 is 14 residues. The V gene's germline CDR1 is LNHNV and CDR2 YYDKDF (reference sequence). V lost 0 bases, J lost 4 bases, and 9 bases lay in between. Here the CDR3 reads CATSRDTAFYGYTF. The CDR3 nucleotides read TGTGCCACCAGCAGAGATACAGCCTTCTATGGCTACACCTTC.

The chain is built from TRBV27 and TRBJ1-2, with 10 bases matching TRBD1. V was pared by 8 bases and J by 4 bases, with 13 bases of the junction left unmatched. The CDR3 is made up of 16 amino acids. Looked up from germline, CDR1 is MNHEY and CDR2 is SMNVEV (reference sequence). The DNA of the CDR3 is TGTGCCAGCCGGGTCACGACAGGGGGCGCGGGCTATGGCTACACCTTC. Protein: CASRVTTGGAGYGYTF.

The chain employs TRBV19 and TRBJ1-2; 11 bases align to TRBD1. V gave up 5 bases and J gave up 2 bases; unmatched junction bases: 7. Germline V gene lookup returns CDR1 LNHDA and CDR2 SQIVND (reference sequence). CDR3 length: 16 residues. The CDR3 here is CASSSGQGAKNYGYTF. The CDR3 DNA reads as TGTGCCAGTAGTTCTGGACAGGGGGCAAAGAACTATGGCTACACCTTC.

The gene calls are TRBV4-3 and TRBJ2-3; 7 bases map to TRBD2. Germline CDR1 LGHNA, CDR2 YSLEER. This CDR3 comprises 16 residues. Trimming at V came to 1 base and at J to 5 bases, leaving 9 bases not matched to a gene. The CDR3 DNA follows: TGCGCCAGCAGCCAAGGACAGCGCGGGAGAGGAGATACGCAGTATTTT. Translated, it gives CASSQGQRGRGDTQYF.

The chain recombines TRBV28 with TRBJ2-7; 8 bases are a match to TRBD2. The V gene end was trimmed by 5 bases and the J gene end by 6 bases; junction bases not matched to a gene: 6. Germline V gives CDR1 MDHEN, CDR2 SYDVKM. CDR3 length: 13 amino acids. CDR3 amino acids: CASSGGGPGEQYV. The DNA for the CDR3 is TGTGCCAGCAGTGGCGGGGGGCCGGGCGAGCAGTACGTC.

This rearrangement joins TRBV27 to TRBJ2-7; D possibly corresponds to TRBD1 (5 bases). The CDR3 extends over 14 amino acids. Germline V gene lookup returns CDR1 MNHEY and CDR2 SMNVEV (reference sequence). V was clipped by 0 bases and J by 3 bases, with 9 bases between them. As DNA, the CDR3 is TGTGCCAGCAGTTTATCTCCTCAGGGCTACGAGCAGTACGTC. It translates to CASSLSPQGYEQYV.

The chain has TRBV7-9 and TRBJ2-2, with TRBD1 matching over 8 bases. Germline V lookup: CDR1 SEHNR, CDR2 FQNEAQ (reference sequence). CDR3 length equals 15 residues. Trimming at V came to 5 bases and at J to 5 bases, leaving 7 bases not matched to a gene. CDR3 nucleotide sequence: TGTGCCAGCAGCGTAGACAGGGGAGGTACCGGGGAGCTGTTTTTT. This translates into CASSVDRGGTGELFF.

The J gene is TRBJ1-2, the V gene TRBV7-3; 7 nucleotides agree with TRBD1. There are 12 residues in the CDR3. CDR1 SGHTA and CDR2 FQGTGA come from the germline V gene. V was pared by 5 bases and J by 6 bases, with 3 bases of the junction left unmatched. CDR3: CASSTGTDGYTF. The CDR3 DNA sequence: TGTGCCAGCAGCACCGGGACAGATGGCTACACCTTC. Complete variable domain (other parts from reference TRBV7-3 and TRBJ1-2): GAGVSQTPSNKVTEKGKYVELRCDPISGHTALYWYRQSLGQGPEFLIYFQGTGAADDSGLPNDRFFAVRPEGSVSTLKIQRTERGDSAVYLCASSTGTDGYTFGSGTRLTVV.